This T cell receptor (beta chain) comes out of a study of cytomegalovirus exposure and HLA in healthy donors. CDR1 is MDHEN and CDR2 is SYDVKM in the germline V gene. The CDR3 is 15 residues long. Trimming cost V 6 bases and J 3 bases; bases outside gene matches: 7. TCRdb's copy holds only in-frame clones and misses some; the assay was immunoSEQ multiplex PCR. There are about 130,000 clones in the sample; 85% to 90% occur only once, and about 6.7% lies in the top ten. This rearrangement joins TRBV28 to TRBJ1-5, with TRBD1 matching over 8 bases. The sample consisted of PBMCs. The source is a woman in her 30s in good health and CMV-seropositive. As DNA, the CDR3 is TGTGCCAGCAGATCTGACAGGGGCCCCAATCAGCCCCAGCATTTT. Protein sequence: CASRSDRGPNQPQHF.